This record looks at one T cell receptor (beta chain) sequence and its context. This receptor's antigen is unknown. Base qualities are not at hand, and no much larger clone is one base apart. The immunoSEQ v4 bias-controlled multiplex PCR assay, performed blinded to group allocation, was used to amplify TCR-beta CDR3 regions from genomic DNA. To estimate the quantities of nucleated cells and T cells in each sample, reference gene primers were included together with the TCR-beta primers. Sequencing of the libraries was performed on an Illumina MiSeq with a 100-cycle paired-end protocol. From the authors' description of their analysis: Diversity and richness were calculated in immunoSEQ Analyzer software; richness by iChao1, clonality based on Pielou evenness and Shannon diversity (0-1, higher means less diverse). Using confidence 3 and substitution 2, CDR3 amino acid sequences together with their V/J genes were queried against VDJdb for CMV, EBV and influenza A specificities. The Morisita-Horn index was used to assess TCR-beta amino acid clonotype overlap between villitis of unknown etiology, infectious villitis and control repertoires. This immuneACCESS table, as held by TCRdb, lists in-frame sequences with V and J called but not all clones. Of the missing ones, under half trace to an unresolved V gene in checked studies; the others have no known cause. That table gives V, J and clone size, and the DNA gave D and trimming. The sample contains 790 or so clones, around 90% of them found a single time. The ten largest clonotypes hold approximately 10% of the sample.

The sample originates from a study of T cells in placental villitis. Concerning the study at large: Two of the control placentae were obtained from preterm deliveries, but no significant pathology was found on examination. The study compared placental TCR-beta repertoires across villitis of unknown etiology, gestational-age-matched unaffected controls, and infectious villitis to test an allograft-versus-infection hypothesis. Findings and caveats that apply to the study as a whole: Small amounts of decidua were contained in the paraffin blocks, so some of the captured T cells, especially in controls, may have been decidual rather than villous infiltrates. Clonality was higher in villitis of unknown etiology placentae than in controls (median roughly 0.057 versus 0.006, p=0.0025), which points to clonal expansion. With bulk tissue sequencing, helper, regulatory or cytotoxic T cells could not be distinguished, nor could maternal versus fetal T cells, and gamma-delta receptors were excluded. CMV-specific clone frequencies were higher in infectious CMV cases than in villitis of unknown etiology (about 0.01 vs 0.001), and the villitis of unknown etiology frequencies did not differ from those of controls.

V lost 6 bases and J lost 9 bases; the stretch between them is 12 bases long. Sequences LNHDA (CDR1) and SQIVND (CDR2) are obtained from the germline V gene (reference sequence). Inclusive of the bounding cysteine and phenylalanine, the CDR3 is 12 residues long. Only the CDR3 part of the read is kept: 36 bases, read in frame from the first base. As controls, roughly eleven placentae without villitis were matched to the villitis of unknown etiology cases by gestational age at delivery. Placentae were collected after delivery and examined grossly and histologically before archival tissue was selected. Five 10-micron scrolls were cut from each FFPE block, and DNA was isolated using the AllPrep DNA/RNA FFPE Tissue kit. DNA concentration and purity were evaluated by NanoDrop, whereas RNA quality was assessed on a Bioanalyzer.

Recombination connected TRBV19 to TRBJ2-1, with the D gene possibly TRBD1 or TRBD2, each one fitting 5 bases. The TCR originated in a human donor in good health; the placental T cells may come from both mother and fetus. Material: placental tissue containing maternal and fetal cells. CDR3 reads: CASSATGTEQFF. The DNA sequence is as follows: TGTGCCAGTAGCGCAACCGGGACTGAGCAGTTCTTC.